Sequencing of this TCR beta chain was carried out in a study of blood T cell repertoires in COVID-19 (TCRdb year 2020). Describing the broader study: Samples covering the acute and convalescent phases of COVID-19 were provided by collaborators in the United States, Italy and Spain. The prospective study material was composed of cDNA or gDNA derived from T cells, B-cell-depleted T cells, or PBMCs. The dataset comprised deeply sampled blood TCRbeta repertoires from subjects exposed to, actively infected with, or recovered from COVID-19. A freely available public database, intended as a resource for researchers studying the immune response to SARS-CoV-2, is where the repertoires were released. Samples were obtained from the ongoing ImmuneRACE study (first 160 participants) and from over 1,000 subjects provided by 6 global collaborators. Nearly every sample came with metadata listing a de-identified subject ID, COVID-19 status, age in years and sex. Where available, HLA class I and class II types were taken from metadata supplied by the sample provider and were not determined by assay-based typing.

A second Seattle source provided samples from volunteer blood donors who had recovered from COVID-19. Whole blood was collected in K2EDTA tubes by collaborating institutions according to the institutions' own protocols. Collaborator samples were shipped for TCRbeta analysis as frozen whole blood, isolated PBMCs, or DNA extracted from either sample type. The immunoSEQ Assay, a bias-controlled multiplex PCR, was used to amplify TCRbeta CDR3 regions from genomic DNA. From the authors' description of their analysis: Within the assay, amplification of reference gene primers was used to estimate how many nucleated cells each sample contained. To quantify the absolute abundance of each unique TCRbeta CDR3 rearrangement, sequence reads were collapsed and filtered. For each sample, productive Simpson clonality was calculated as the square root of Simpson's diversity index across productive rearrangements. Sourced from immuneACCESS, this table was stored by TCRdb with only in-frame sequences that have V and J called. A share of the clones is absent; for the studies checked, an unresolved V gene accounts for under half, and the remainder has no known explanation. That table supplies the V and J calls and clone size; D and trimming were determined from the DNA. The sample has more than 250,000 clones on record, around 90% of them singletons. The ten largest make up under 6.5% of the sample.

Comments on this clone: The clone's antigen remains unknown. Base qualities were left out, and no much larger clone turns up one base away.

Results and caveats for the whole study, not just this receptor: Clinical and demographic metadata were provided uncurated, with the amount varying by source and participant.

V is cut by 6 bases and J by 2 bases, and the space between the germline ends is 14 bases. CDR1 and CDR2 were assigned from the germline V gene as MNHEY and SVGAGI. Including the terminal cysteine and phenylalanine, the CDR3 comprises 15 residues. Here the CDR3 DNA is all that survives: 45 bases in frame from base 1. Material: peripheral blood. The TCR originated in a man between 18 and 29 years old who had recovered from COVID-19. The sequence is built from TRBV6-5 and TRBJ1-5; TRBD1 is possibly the D segment (6 matching bases). The base sequence is TGTGCCAGCAGCGCCCAGGGGATTGGCAATCAGCCCCAGCATTTT. Translated, this is CASSAQGIGNQPQHF.